The sequence of this T cell receptor (beta chain) was determined in a study of T cell repertoires in cytomegalovirus infection. Study-level background: HLA-B-restricted CMV epitopes that are well studied, plus recently identified HLA-C-restricted ones, were used by the study.

As for this clonotype: Its antigen is not identified.

The V gene's germline CDR1 is SEHNR and CDR2 FQNEAQ (reference sequence). CDR3 length: 13 amino acids. With 5 bases removed from V and 4 bases from J, the gap between germline ends came to 11 bases. A single record per CDR3 protein comes from TCRdb applying MiXCR to the reads. This sample has around 800,000 distinct CDR3 sequences, with approximately 30% found just once. Whole-study results and caveats: In two of eight donors, the top clonotype was HLA-C-restricted CMV-specific.

Sequenced here: cultured CD8+ T cells from PBMCs, sampled from culture after CMV antigen stimulation. This TCR was recovered from a human donor in good health (CMV status not recorded). Some clones in this sample may be carry-over from other donors' samples. The J gene is TRBJ1-1, the V gene TRBV7-9; D is undetermined. DNA of the CDR3: TGTGCCAGCAGCCCCGGGCAGCTCACTGAAGCTTTCTTT. Protein sequence: CASSPGQLTEAFF. The whole variable domain, remainder taken from reference TRBV7-9 and TRBJ1-1, is DTGVSQNPRHKITKRGQNVTFRCDPISEHNRLYWYRQTLGQGPEFLTYFQNEAQLEKSRLLSDRFSAERPKGSFSTLEIQRTEQGDSAMYLCASSPGQLTEAFFGQGTRLTVV.